Detailed here is one T cell receptor beta chain. This sample is drawn from a study of patients and donors after allogeneic stem cell transplantation. Trimming stripped 0 bases from V and 0 bases from J, with 12 bases between. The CDR3 consists of 16 residues. Germline CDR1 MNHNS, CDR2 SASEGT. TCRdb passed the RT-PCR reads through MiXCR, listing each CDR3 protein once. This sample has around 240,000 distinct CDR3 sequences, with 12% to 15% found just once. This sequence joins TRBV6-1 and TRBJ2-7; D ambiguous. This clonotype originated in a human donor who was either an allogeneic HSCT recipient or a stem cell or donor lymphocyte infusion donor (not recorded which). It is not recorded whose cells these are; they may come from a transplant donor. The sample was blood, either unsorted or a sorted T cell fraction (not recorded which). Here the CDR3 reads CASSEAAGYNSYEQYF. In DNA form, the CDR3 reads TGTGCCAGCAGTGAAGCGGCAGGCTATAACTCCTACGAGCAGTACTTC.